The rows below give T cell receptor beta chains drawn from one sample of a study of shared clonotypes between healthy human individuals. Assay: immunoSEQ multiplex PCR; the TCRdb copy retains only in-frame clones and omits some. The sample carries hundreds of thousands of clones, 96% recorded once. The sample consisted of naive CD8+ T cells sorted from blood. These receptors were obtained from a man under 40 in good health. Both conserved end residues are part of each CDR3. Each record gives: J gene, D gene, clone size, V gene, CDR3 protein, CDR3 DNA. D genes are given only for firm matches. Size tells how often a clone was seen (once, few, many) or the class of an expanded clone, and some rows leave it out.

TRBJ2-2 | - | - | TRBV7-2 | CASSNWRNTGELFF | TGTGCCAGCAGCAACTGGAGGAACACCGGGGAGCTGTTTTTT
TRBJ1-1 | - | few | TRBV29-1 | CSVVTGNTEAFF | TGCAGCGTTGTAACAGGGAACACTGAAGCTTTCTTT
TRBJ2-3 | - | - | TRBV5-4 | CASSDLSHGSTDTQYF | TGTGCCAGCAGCGATCTATCCCACGGGAGCACAGATACGCAGTATTTT
TRBJ2-7 | - | - | TRBV4-1 | CASSPRGGPTSSYEQYF | TGCGCCAGCAGCCCGCGGGGCGGGCCTACTAGCTCCTACGAGCAGTACTTC
TRBJ1-2 | - | - | TRBV2 | CASVRANYGYTF | TGTGCCAGCGTAAGGGCCAACTATGGCTACACCTTC
TRBJ2-7 | TRBD1 | once | TRBV9 | CASSATGLSYEQYF | TGTGCCAGCAGCGCGACAGGGTTGTCTTACGAGCAGTACTTC
TRBJ2-1 | - | - | TRBV29-1 | CSERLEDNEQFF | TGCAGCGAACGACTAGAAGACAATGAGCAGTTCTTC
TRBJ2-7 | TRBD1 | once | TRBV11-2 | CASSLVLMTGGKPYEQYF | TGTGCCAGCAGCTTAGTGTTGATGACAGGGGGCAAGCCCTACGAGCAGTACTTC
TRBJ1-2 | - | - | TRBV6-5 | CASTRPQPYGYTF | TGTGCCAGCACCCGACCCCAACCCTATGGCTACACCTTC
TRBJ2-2 | - | - | TRBV7-9 | CASSWTETNTGELFF | TGTGCCAGCAGCTGGACAGAGACGAACACCGGGGAGCTGTTTTTT
TRBJ2-7 | TRBD2 | - | TRBV7-2 | CASTLAGYEQYF | TGTGCCAGCACGCTAGCGGGATACGAGCAGTACTTC
TRBJ2-7 | TRBD1 | - | TRBV6-5 | CASSDRGRTPYEQYF | TGTGCCAGCAGCGACAGGGGCCGCACGCCCTACGAGCAGTACTTC
TRBJ2-3 | - | - | TRBV27 | CASSLFRQGGPDTQYF | TGTGCCAGCAGTTTATTCCGACAAGGAGGGCCAGATACGCAGTATTTT
TRBJ2-1 | TRBD2 | once | TRBV5-1 | CASSFRLAGAYDNEQFF | TGCGCCAGCAGCTTCCGACTAGCGGGAGCCTACGACAATGAGCAGTTCTTC
TRBJ1-4 | - | - | TRBV28 | CASSIGVMGEKLFF | TGTGCCAGCAGTATAGGGGTTATGGGCGAAAAACTGTTTTTT
TRBJ2-7 | - | - | TRBV10-3 | CAISEPPGPPNYEQYF | TGTGCCATCAGTGAGCCTCCCGGTCCCCCCAACTACGAGCAGTACTTC
TRBJ2-7 | TRBD1 | - | TRBV28 | CALSSGGGPYEQYF | TGTGCCTTGAGTTCAGGGGGTGGCCCTTACGAGCAGTACTTC
TRBJ1-2 | - | - | TRBV7-9 | CASSLADRVNYGYTF | TGTGCCAGCAGCTTAGCCGACAGAGTAAACTATGGCTACACCTTC
TRBJ2-1 | - | - | TRBV5-6 | CASSADTVYSYNEQFF | TGTGCCAGCAGCGCAGATACAGTATACTCCTACAATGAGCAGTTCTTC
TRBJ2-3 | - | - | TRBV27 | CASSLGAASTDTQYF | TGTGCCAGCAGTCTGGGGGCAGCTAGCACAGATACGCAGTATTTT
TRBJ1-5 | - | - | TRBV6-6 | CASSYQGPQHF | TGTGCCAGCAGTTATCAGGGGCCCCAGCATTTT
TRBJ1-1 | - | - | TRBV6-5 | CASSYYEGGTEAFF | TGTGCCAGCAGTTACTACGAAGGGGGCACTGAAGCTTTCTTT
TRBJ2-2 | - | - | TRBV9 | CASSAYREVGELFF | TGTGCCAGCAGTGCTTACAGGGAGGTCGGGGAGCTGTTTTTT
TRBJ2-1 | TRBD2 | - | TRBV9 | CASSVDPAGGDNEQFF | TGTGCCAGCAGCGTAGATCCAGCGGGAGGCGACAATGAGCAGTTCTTC
TRBJ2-1 | TRBD2 | - | TRBV27 | CASSLGLAGNNEQFF | TGTGCCAGCAGTTTGGGACTAGCGGGAAACAATGAGCAGTTCTTC
TRBJ1-1 | - | - | TRBV11-2 | CASSPTKGRTEAFF | TGTGCCAGCAGCCCCACGAAGGGGCGGACTGAAGCTTTCTTT
TRBJ1-2 | - | - | TRBV7-9 | CASSPHTRGYTF | TGTGCCAGCAGCCCTCACACGAGGGGCTACACCTTC
TRBJ2-7 | TRBD1 | once | TRBV7-9 | CASSSRQGHYEQYF | TGTGCCAGCAGCTCACGACAGGGCCACTACGAGCAGTACTTC
TRBJ2-7 | TRBD1 | - | TRBV27 | CASIDRGTGVYEQYF | TGTGCCAGCATCGACAGGGGGACGGGGGTCTACGAGCAGTACTTC
TRBJ2-1 | - | - | TRBV7-6 | CASSLESVLRADEQFF | TGTGCCAGCAGCTTAGAGTCGGTCCTAAGGGCGGATGAGCAGTTCTTC
TRBJ2-1 | TRBD2 | - | TRBV6-4 | CASSEGGTISSYNEQFF | TGTGCCAGCAGTGAGGGGGGGACGATAAGCTCCTACAATGAGCAGTTCTTC
TRBJ2-1 | - | - | TRBV7-3 | CASSLAYNEQFF | TGTGCCAGCAGCTTAGCCTACAATGAGCAGTTCTTC
TRBJ1-1 | - | - | TRBV5-6 | CASSLGPYYEAFF | TGTGCCAGCAGCTTAGGGCCGTACTATGAAGCTTTCTTT
TRBJ2-3 | TRBD2 | - | TRBV9 | CASSGTSGPVGTDTQYF | TGTGCCAGCAGCGGGACTAGCGGGCCGGTTGGCACAGATACGCAGTATTTT
TRBJ2-7 | - | once | TRBV11-2 | CASSLGGGPYEQYF | TGTGCCAGCAGCTTAGGGGGGGGGCCCTACGAGCAGTACTTC
TRBJ2-2 | - | - | TRBV6-1 | CASTRPTVGTGELFF | TGTGCCAGCACCCGACCGACCGTTGGCACCGGGGAGCTGTTTTTT
TRBJ2-1 | - | - | TRBV7-9 | CASSLEGNEQFF | TGTGCCAGCAGCTTAGAGGGCAATGAGCAGTTCTTC
TRBJ2-3 | - | - | TRBV6-5 | CASSYSGADTQYF | TGTGCCAGCAGTTACTCGGGGGCAGATACGCAGTATTTT
TRBJ1-1 | - | once | TRBV11-2 | CASTQTGGLETEAFF | TGTGCCAGCACCCAAACCGGGGGGCTGGAGACTGAAGCTTTCTTT
TRBJ2-3 | TRBD2 | - | TRBV28 | CASSPRLAVTDTQYF | TGTGCCAGCAGCCCAAGACTAGCGGTCACAGATACGCAGTATTTT
TRBJ2-2 | - | - | TRBV27 | CASSSILTGELFF | TGTGCCAGCAGTTCCATTCTCACCGGGGAGCTGTTTTTT
TRBJ2-7 | - | - | TRBV5-1 | CASSLGLETYEQYF | TGCGCCAGCAGCTTGGGACTTGAAACCTACGAGCAGTACTTC
TRBJ2-7 | - | - | TRBV2 | CASMGPTYEQYF | TGTGCCAGCATGGGGCCAACCTACGAGCAGTACTTC
TRBJ1-1 | - | - | TRBV6-5 | CASSPNPNPQTEAFF | TGTGCCAGCAGTCCCAACCCGAATCCTCAAACTGAAGCTTTCTTT
TRBJ1-2 | TRBD1 | - | TRBV30 | CAWTETGDTYGYTF | TGTGCCTGGACCGAGACAGGGGACACCTATGGCTACACCTTC
TRBJ2-7 | - | - | TRBV27 | CASSRQGIYEQYF | TGTGCCAGCAGTCGGCAGGGGATCTACGAGCAGTACTTC
TRBJ2-7 | - | - | TRBV6-1 | CASNPVGYDEQYF | TGTGCCAGCAATCCCGTAGGCTACGACGAGCAGTACTTC
TRBJ2-3 | TRBD2 | - | TRBV28 | CASSLPPLLAGVTDTQYF | TGTGCCAGCAGTTTACCCCCCCTCCTAGCGGGAGTCACAGATACGCAGTATTTT
TRBJ2-1 | - | - | TRBV28 | CASSLIEGNEQFF | TGTGCCAGCAGTCTCATAGAGGGCAATGAGCAGTTCTTC
TRBJ2-1 | - | - | TRBV7-9 | CASSSSRLGPSYNEQFF | TGTGCCAGCAGCTCCTCACGTTTAGGGCCCTCCTACAATGAGCAGTTCTTC
TRBJ2-3 | - | once | TRBV10-3 | CAISEGRGGLLDTQYF | TGTGCCATCAGTGAGGGTAGGGGAGGACTACTAGATACGCAGTATTTT
TRBJ2-7 | - | - | TRBV13 | CASSFWGSDSPDEQYF | TGTGCCAGCAGCTTTTGGGGCTCTGACAGCCCCGACGAGCAGTACTTC
TRBJ2-3 | - | - | TRBV4-1 | CASSQGESVTDTQYF | TGCGCCAGCAGCCAAGGGGAGTCCGTCACAGATACGCAGTATTTT
TRBJ2-1 | TRBD1 | - | TRBV4-1 | CASSQDLGGARDEQFF | TGCGCCAGCAGCCAAGATCTAGGGGGCGCGAGGGATGAGCAGTTCTTC
TRBJ2-3 | - | - | TRBV28 | CASSLSGGSADTQYF | TGTGCCAGCAGTTTATCTGGAGGGAGTGCAGATACGCAGTATTTT
TRBJ2-5 | TRBD2 | - | TRBV4-1 | CASSQLGGEETQYF | TGCGCCAGCAGCCAACTCGGGGGGGAGGAGACCCAGTACTTC